The rows below give T cell receptor beta chains drawn from one sample of a study of response to subunit inactivated influenza vaccine. Via MiXCR, TCRdb re-called the RT-PCR reads, giving one row per CDR3 protein. The table has 500,000 to 550,000 distinct CDR3 sequences, 20% to 25% seen once; the top ten hold approximately 2.9%. The sample also formed part of further work on T cells expressing NK-cell markers.

The sample in question was CD4+ T cells sorted from PBMCs, obtained 11 to 12 days after vaccination. Every receptor here comes from a man aged 45 to 65 who received an inactivated influenza vaccine. Both conserved end residues are part of each CDR3.

>TRBV28|TRBJ2-2
CASSLLSLRARDTGELFF
>TRBV20-1|TRBJ2-3
CSAIIGSTDTQYF
>TRBV6-1|TRBJ1-5
CASKDGGESNQPQHF
>TRBV20-1|TRBJ2-1
CSARDLTSGSTYNEQFF
>TRBV25-1|TRBJ2-7
CASSGPRGEGRSYEQYF
>TRBV7-2|TRBJ2-6
CASSLVKVGANVLTF
>TRBV19|TRBJ2-3
CASSPRRAGTQYF
>TRBV3-1|TRBJ2-3
CASSQGGMAGKSTDTQYF
>TRBV12-3/TRBV12-4|TRBJ2-7
CASSGLAGEQYF
>TRBV7-2|TRBJ2-3
CASSLAGTVSTDTQYF
>TRBV4-2|TRBJ2-2
CASSRGRPGELFF
>TRBV12-3/TRBV12-4|TRBJ1-1
CASTRRGGTEAFF
>TRBV2|TRBJ2-1
CASKQTGGAYNEQFF
>TRBV11-2|TRBJ2-7
CASSSYNYEQYF
>TRBV7-9|TRBJ2-1
CASSKAGGYNEQFF
>TRBV6-1|TRBJ2-1
CASRDEQFF
>TRBV29-1|TRBJ2-5
CSGGGAARETQYF
>TRBV12-3/TRBV12-4|TRBJ2-4
CASSFFGANNIQYF
>TRBV3-1|TRBJ1-1
CASSRDRGIMADTEAFF
>TRBV20-1|TRBJ2-1
CSASGEGVGSYNEQFF
>TRBV27|TRBJ2-7
CASSLSRGPHEQYF
>TRBV20-1|TRBJ2-3
CSGIPGTSGVRDTQYF
>TRBV20-1|TRBJ1-2
CSAKGNYGYTF
>TRBV15|TRBJ2-5
CATSTVGGGETQYF
>TRBV19|TRBJ1-5
CASSPRDMGANQPQHF
>TRBV9|TRBJ2-7
CASSVGRANSYEQYF
>TRBV7-8|TRBJ2-2
CASSSTGTVTGELFF
>TRBV27|TRBJ2-2
CASSYGDFRGTGELFF
>TRBV6-1|TRBJ2-7
CASCLSGGYEQYF
>TRBV19|TRBJ2-1
CASSNTGGNEQFF
>TRBV11-3|TRBJ2-5
CASSKGLALGETQYF
>TRBV18|TRBJ1-1
CASSPSGLNTEAFF
>TRBV29-1|TRBJ2-2
CSVAQTNLNTGELFF
>TRBV6-5|TRBJ2-7
CASSTTQGALGEQYF
>TRBV29-1|TRBJ2-7
CSVVTRRSYEQYF
>TRBV15|TRBJ2-2
CATSSPSAGELFF
>TRBV29-1|TRBJ1-1
CSVAWGTSNTEAFF
>TRBV5-1|TRBJ2-1
CASSSSLDGAPGGEQFF
>TRBV6-2/TRBV6-3|TRBJ1-5
CASREAAGARNQPQHF
>TRBV7-2|TRBJ1-1
CASSLGLLLRAEAFF
>TRBV15|TRBJ2-2
CATSRDQGWAGELFF
>TRBV11-2|TRBJ1-4
CASSPFGAGNEKLFF
>TRBV6-5|TRBJ2-3
CASSSHISTDTQYF
>TRBV12-3/TRBV12-4|TRBJ2-1
CASSLEPFSEQFF
>TRBV20-1|TRBJ2-1
CSVTGLAGGVHHNEQFF
>TRBV7-8|TRBJ2-1
CASSRGSGRAGFNEQFF
>TRBV5-1|TRBJ2-3
CASSLALGGFTDTQYF
>TRBV24-1|TRBJ2-3
CATSGGRTGATDTQYF
>TRBV7-9|TRBJ1-2
CASSDESGRGYTF
>TRBV7-3|TRBJ2-3
CASSLTTGQTQYF
>TRBV25-1|TRBJ2-1
CASSDPGQGNNEQFF
>TRBV27|TRBJ1-6
CASSHRQNNSPLHF
>TRBV9|TRBJ2-1
CASSASVPPGEQFF
>TRBV15|TRBJ2-5
CATSSRQGTGETQYF
>TRBV4-2|TRBJ2-2
CASSQSRDNTGELFF
>TRBV29-1|TRBJ1-2
CSVEDLEGYTF
>TRBV20-1|TRBJ2-5
CSASLSTSQETQYF
>TRBV18|TRBJ1-5
CASSPNLQGRNSNQPQHF
>TRBV20-1|TRBJ1-4
CSARTGQGVFNEKLFF